This record concerns one TCR beta chain sequence. Clones were read by immunoSEQ multiplex PCR, and TCRdb kept only the in-frame ones, dropping some. The table records 140,000 to 150,000 clones, around 90% of them present only once. This record comes from a study of T cell responses to AZD1222 COVID-19 vaccine. There are 16 residues in the CDR3. J was trimmed by 0 bases and V by 4 bases; bases with no gene match: 5. CDR1 MNHNS and CDR2 SASEGT come from the germline V gene. The chain combines TRBV6-1 with TRBJ2-1, with 8 bases lining up with TRBD2. Here the sequenced sample was peripheral blood, taken on day 0 of AZD1222 vaccination. This TCR was sampled from an adult in good health. Written as DNA, the CDR3 is TGTGCCAGCAGTGGGGCTCTAGCGGGCTCCTACAATGAGCAGTTCTTC. Amino acids: CASSGALAGSYNEQFF.